This TCR beta chain was recorded in a study of T cell changes during pregnancy in multiple sclerosis. Sequenced by immunoSEQ multiplex PCR; TCRdb stores in-frame clones only, minus some. Seen here are more than 15,000 clones, around 90% observed once, and the top ten hold 1.3%. CDR1 is SGHRS, CDR2 YFSETQ, per germline. Trimming left V 0 bases short and J 5 bases short, with 9 bases between. The CDR3 sequence is 13 residues long. The sequence derives from a female donor in good health, enrolled as a control in a pregnancy study. The V gene is TRBV5-1, the J gene TRBJ2-7; D perhaps matches TRBD1 (6 bases). Here the sequenced sample was CD4+ T cells from peripheral blood mononuclear cells, taken in the first trimester of pregnancy. CDR3 nucleotide sequence: TGCGCCAGCAGCTTGGCCACAGGGCACGAGCAGTACTTC. Its protein product is CASSLATGHEQYF.